Below are 26 T cell receptor beta chains sequenced from a single sample in a study of T cells after yellow fever vaccination. TCRdb fed the 5' RACE reads into MiXCR, producing one record per CDR3 protein. The top ten hold 20% to 30% of the sample, which has about 310,000 distinct CDR3 sequences, 3% to 4.5% seen once. This sample comprised PBMCs, obtained on the day of the yellow fever booster vaccination. The origin of the receptors is a young man who received the YFV17D yellow fever vaccine.

This clonotype occurred many times. V gene TRBV4-3 combines with J gene TRBJ1-4, with D unresolved. Germline V gene sequence: CDR1 LGHNA, CDR2 YSLEER. Trimming took 1 base from V and 5 from J, leaving 8 bases between them. The CDR3 extends over 14 amino acids. CDR3 amino acids: CASSQAPSNEKLFF. CDR3 nucleotide sequence: TGCGCCAGCAGCCAAGCCCCGAGCAATGAAAAACTGTTTTTT.

Ten or more counts support this clonotype. V is TRBV27 and J is TRBJ2-7; a possible D gene is TRBD2 (6 bases). CDR1 and CDR2 (germline): MNHEY, SMNVEV (reference sequence). V shed 6 bases and J shed 2 bases, with 17 bases lying between them. The length of the CDR3 is 15 residues. The CDR3 sequence is CASSSRGVGPYEQYF. The CDR3 DNA follows: TGTGCCAGCAGCTCTCGCGGGGTGGGGCCCTACGAGCAGTACTTC.

This clonotype was picked up many times. The rearrangement joins TRBV4-3 to TRBJ2-3; TRBD1 or TRBD2 may be the D gene (5 bases each). CDR1 and CDR2 from the germline V gene are LGHNA and YSLEER. The CDR3 runs 13 residues. Trimming cost V 0 bases and J 6 bases, with 7 bases left between them. This CDR3 is CASSQDWGDTQYF. Here the CDR3 DNA reads TGCGCCAGCAGCCAAGATTGGGGGGATACGCAGTATTTT.

There are a few counts of this clonotype. The chain joins TRBV7-9 to TRBJ2-2, with 12 positions matching TRBD2. This CDR3 comprises 21 residues. CDR1 SEHNR and CDR2 FQNEAQ come from the germline V gene (reference sequence). J lost 3 bases, V lost 5 bases, and 19 bases had no gene match. CDR3 nucleotide sequence: TGTGCCAGCAGCGGAGGACCCCCGGCTAGCGGGGGGGCCGTTCACACCGGGGAGCTGTTTTTT. Translated: CASSGGPPASGGAVHTGELFF.

This clonotype has a count of ten or more. The chain is built from TRBV20-1 and TRBJ2-7; 8 bases match TRBD1. The germline CDR1 and CDR2 sequences are DFQATT and SNEGSKA (reference sequence). With 2 bases clipped from V and 4 bases from J, the junction kept 7 bases outside the gene matches. The CDR3 is 14 amino acids. The CDR3 spells CSARSTHRGYEQYF. The CDR3 region has the DNA TGCAGTGCTAGATCTACCCACAGGGGGTACGAGCAGTACTTC.

This clonotype has a count of ten or more. This chain joins TRBV10-3 and TRBJ2-7; the match to TRBD1 covers 7 bases. Germline CDR1 and CDR2: ENHRY and SYGVKD. V shed 7 bases, J shed 2 bases, and the junction held 5 bases outside the gene matches. The CDR3 covers 13 residues. CDR3 DNA: TGTGCCATCAAGGGGGACAGAACCTACGAGCAGTACGTC. Protein sequence: CAIKGDRTYEQYV.

In this sample, this clonotype turned up a few times. The rearrangement uses TRBV6-1 and TRBJ2-1; TRBD2 matches 11 bases. The CDR3 sequence is 14 residues long. Trimming at V came to 3 bases and at J to 6 bases, leaving 1 base not matched to a gene. Germline lookup yields CDR1 MNHNS and CDR2 SASEGT. CDR3 bases: TGTGCCAGCAGTGATAGCGGGGGGGCCAATGAGCAGTTCTTC. Translated: CASSDSGGANEQFF.

The chain carries TRBV30 and TRBJ2-5; 10 bases fit TRBD2. The trim removed 3 bases at V and 2 bases at J, leaving 6 bases unmatched. The CDR3 has 15 amino acids. Germline V gene lookup returns CDR1 GTSNPN and CDR2 SVGIG (reference sequence). Written as DNA, the CDR3 is TGTGCCTGGAGCAAAGCGGGGGGGAAGCAAGAGACCCAGTACTTC. Amino acids: CAWSKAGGKQETQYF.

This clonotype was seen more than once but under ten times. The V and J genes are TRBV12-3 or TRBV12-4 and TRBJ2-6; no clear D gene. The length of the CDR3 is 19 residues. V was cut by 4 bases and J by 0 bases, with 19 bases left in between. CDR3 protein: CASSSHADGPSSGANVLTF. The CDR3 nucleotides read TGTGCCAGCAGTTCGCACGCGGATGGGCCCAGCTCTGGGGCCAACGTCCTGACTTTC.

About this clonotype itself: Given a much more abundant clone one base away, this may be a read error. The CDR3 spells CASSSLSNTEVFF. In DNA form, the CDR3 reads TGTGCCAGCAGCTCCCTCTCGAACACTGAAGTTTTCTTT. The chain carries TRBV7-9 and TRBJ1-1; D unresolved. The CDR3 loop spans 13 amino acids. CDR1 SEHNR and CDR2 FQNEAQ come from the germline V gene (reference sequence). The full variable domain, in which reference TRBV7-9 and TRBJ1-1 provide the parts outside the CDR3, is DTGVSQNPRHKITKRGQNVTFRCDPISEHNRLYWYRQTLGQGPEFLTYFQNEAQLEKSRLLSDRFSAERPKGSFSTLEIQRTEQGDSAMYLCASSSLSNTEVFFGQGTRLTVV.

Ten or more counts support this clonotype. This rearrangement joins TRBV28 to TRBJ1-5, with unresolved D. The CDR3 runs to 13 residues. Per the germline V gene, CDR1 is MDHEN and CDR2 is SYDVKM. Trimming pared 2 bases from V and 7 bases from J, leaving 9 bases between. For the CDR3, the DNA is TGTGCCAGCAGTTTACTTCGGTTCCAGCCCCAGCATTTT. It is translated as CASSLLRFQPQHF.

The chain couples TRBV4-1 to TRBJ1-2, with D perhaps TRBD1 (5 bases). Trimming cost V 0 bases and J 3 bases, with 14 bases left between them. In germline, CDR1 is MGHRA, CDR2 YSYEKL. This CDR3 contains 16 residues. CDR3 region: CASSQDYSREDYGYTF. The CDR3 DNA follows: TGCGCCAGCAGCCAAGATTACTCCAGGGAAGACTATGGCTACACCTTC.

This clonotype has only a few counts. A read error may account for a junction end that differs from germline. CDR3 in amino acids: CDSSQDYGGRTEAFF. CDR3 sequence (DNA): TGCGACAGCAGCCAAGATTACGGCGGTAGGACTGAAGCTTTCTTT. The J gene is TRBJ1-1, the V gene TRBV4-3; D is uncertain. Germline loops: CDR1 LGHNA, CDR2 YSLEER. The CDR3 contains 15 residues.

In its sample, this clonotype was seen a few times. This chain connects TRBV27 to TRBJ2-5; 7 positions agree with TRBD2. J lost 5 bases, V lost 4 bases, and 7 bases had no gene match. CDR1 is MNHEY and CDR2 is SMNVEV in the germline V gene (reference sequence). The CDR3 covers 14 residues. The CDR3 spells CASSWGGVGETQYF. CDR3 bases: TGTGCCAGCAGTTGGGGGGGGGTAGGGGAGACCCAGTACTTC.

This clonotype was detected many times. The chain uses TRBV7-2 and TRBJ1-1; D possibly corresponds to TRBD1 (5 bases). CDR1 and CDR2 (germline): SGHTA, FQGNSA. The CDR3 contains 12 residues. V gave up 3 bases and J gave up 6 bases, with 8 bases separating them. In DNA form, the CDR3 reads TGTGCCAGCAGCTTCAGGGACCCTGAAGCTTTCTTT. Amino acids: CASSFRDPEAFF. Combining the CDR3 with reference TRBV7-2 and TRBJ1-1 gives the whole variable domain GAGVSQSPSNKVTEKGKDVELRCDPISGHTALYWYRQSLGQGLEFLIYFQGNSAPDKSGLPSDRFSAERTGGSVSTLTIQRTQQEDSAVYLCASSFRDPEAFFGQGTRLTVV.

This clonotype came up many times. The chain has TRBV18 and TRBJ2-5, with D uncertain. Germline CDR1 reads KGHSH; CDR2 reads LQKENI. The CDR3 contains 14 residues. Trimming stripped 2 bases from V and 1 base from J, with 8 bases between. CDR3 sequence: CASSPWPFQETQYF. CDR3 bases: TGTGCCAGCTCACCATGGCCGTTCCAAGAGACCCAGTACTTC.

This clonotype was seen at least ten times. V is TRBV4-1 and J is TRBJ2-2; TRBD1 might be the D (6 bases). The V gene lost 5 bases and the J gene lost 6 bases, with 13 bases spanning the gap. Germline loops: CDR1 MGHRA, CDR2 YSYEKL. The CDR3 is 14 residues long. The CDR3 spells CASSEQGLAGELFF. The DNA for the CDR3 is TGCGCCAGCAGCGAACAGGGTTTGGCCGGGGAGCTGTTTTTT.

This clonotype was detected ten times or more. The gene calls are TRBV7-2 and TRBJ2-7, with TRBD1 matching 11 bases. The germline gives CDR1 SGHTA, CDR2 FQGNSA. V lost 3 bases to trimming and J lost 7 bases; unmatched junction nucleotides: 14. The CDR3 consists of 17 residues. CDR3 loop: CASSFLFWDRGLREQYF. The CDR3 DNA sequence: TGTGCCAGCAGCTTTCTATTTTGGGACAGGGGGTTGCGGGAGCAGTACTTC. The full variable domain, rest sourced from reference TRBV7-2 and TRBJ2-7, is GAGVSQSPSNKVTEKGKDVELRCDPISGHTALYWYRQSLGQGLEFLIYFQGNSAPDKSGLPSDRFSAERTGGSVSTLTIQRTQQEDSAVYLCASSFLFWDRGLREQYFGPGTRLTVT.

The chain is built from TRBV12-2 and TRBJ2-5; the table's TRBD1 call for D was not verified on the DNA. TRBV12-2 is an annotated pseudogene. This CDR3 region has 14 residues. This CDR3 reads CASRSGQGWETQYF. Here the CDR3 DNA reads TGTGCAAGTCGCTCCGGACAGGGGTGGGAGACCCAGTACTTC.

CDR3 region: CASSATGGLEKLFF. CDR3 DNA sequence: TGTGCCAGCAGCGCCACAGGGGGCCTTGAAAAACTGTTTTTT. The chain has TRBV9 and TRBJ1-4; 9 nucleotides agree with TRBD1. From germline, CDR1 is SGDLS and CDR2 YYNGEE. V was pared by 3 bases and J by 7 bases, with 4 bases of the junction left unmatched. The CDR3 is 14 residues long.

The rearrangement links TRBV7-6 to TRBJ1-6; 8 bases map to TRBD1. The CDR3 length is 16 residues. V lost 4 bases, J lost 8 bases, and 10 bases stayed unmatched. CDR1 and CDR2 from the germline V gene are SGHVS and FNYEAQ. The DNA for the CDR3 is TGTGCCAGCAGCTCCCCCGGACAGGGAAGGGATTCACCCCTCCACTTT. It codes for CASSSPGQGRDSPLHF.

V and J are TRBV18 and TRBJ2-7; D ambiguous. This CDR3 contains 16 residues. Germline lookup yields CDR1 KGHSH and CDR2 LQKENI. Trimming removed 0 bases at V and 3 bases at J, with 15 bases between. The CDR3 bases are TGTGCCAGCTCACCACCTATGAGACATTCGGGCTACGAGCAGTACTTC. Residues: CASSPPMRHSGYEQYF.

This clonotype has just a few counts. V and J are TRBV29-1 and TRBJ2-2; perhaps D is TRBD1 or TRBD2 (5 bases each). V shed 3 bases and J shed 6 bases, with 11 bases lying between them. This CDR3 contains 13 residues. CDR1 is SQVTM, CDR2 ANQGSEA, per germline. DNA for the CDR3: TGCAGCGTTGAGGGGGTAGGGGCCGGGGAGCTGTTTTTT. Translating it yields CSVEGVGAGELFF.

This clonotype was seen many times. V is TRBV4-1 and J is TRBJ1-1, with D perhaps matching TRBD1 (5 bases). The germline V gene has CDR1 MGHRA and CDR2 YSYEKL. Trimming took off 0 bases at V and 7 bases at J, with 21 bases between the two ends. CDR3 length equals 17 residues. CDR3 bases: TGCGCCAGCAGCCAAGATCGCGACAGCCCCCCAAGCGGTGAAGCTTTCTTT. Amino acid sequence: CASSQDRDSPPSGEAFF.

The chain links TRBV5-4 to TRBJ2-3; D unresolved. V lost 1 base to trimming and J lost 2 bases, with 11 bases between them. The CDR3 is 15 amino acids. Germline values: CDR1 SGHNT, CDR2 YYREEE (reference sequence). Written as DNA, the CDR3 is TGTGCCAGCAGCTTGACGCCGAGAACCACAGATACGCAGTATTTT. This encodes CASSLTPRTTDTQYF.

This clonotype has only a few counts. V is TRBV2 and J is TRBJ2-6, with D possibly being TRBD1 or TRBD2 (6 bases each). This CDR3 comprises 14 residues. Germline V gene lookup returns CDR1 SNHLY and CDR2 FYNNEI. V gave up 8 bases and J gave up 3 bases, with 11 bases separating them. CDR3 sequence reads: CASWGASGANVLTF. Written as DNA, the CDR3 is TGTGCCAGCTGGGGGGCGAGTGGGGCCAACGTCCTGACTTTC.